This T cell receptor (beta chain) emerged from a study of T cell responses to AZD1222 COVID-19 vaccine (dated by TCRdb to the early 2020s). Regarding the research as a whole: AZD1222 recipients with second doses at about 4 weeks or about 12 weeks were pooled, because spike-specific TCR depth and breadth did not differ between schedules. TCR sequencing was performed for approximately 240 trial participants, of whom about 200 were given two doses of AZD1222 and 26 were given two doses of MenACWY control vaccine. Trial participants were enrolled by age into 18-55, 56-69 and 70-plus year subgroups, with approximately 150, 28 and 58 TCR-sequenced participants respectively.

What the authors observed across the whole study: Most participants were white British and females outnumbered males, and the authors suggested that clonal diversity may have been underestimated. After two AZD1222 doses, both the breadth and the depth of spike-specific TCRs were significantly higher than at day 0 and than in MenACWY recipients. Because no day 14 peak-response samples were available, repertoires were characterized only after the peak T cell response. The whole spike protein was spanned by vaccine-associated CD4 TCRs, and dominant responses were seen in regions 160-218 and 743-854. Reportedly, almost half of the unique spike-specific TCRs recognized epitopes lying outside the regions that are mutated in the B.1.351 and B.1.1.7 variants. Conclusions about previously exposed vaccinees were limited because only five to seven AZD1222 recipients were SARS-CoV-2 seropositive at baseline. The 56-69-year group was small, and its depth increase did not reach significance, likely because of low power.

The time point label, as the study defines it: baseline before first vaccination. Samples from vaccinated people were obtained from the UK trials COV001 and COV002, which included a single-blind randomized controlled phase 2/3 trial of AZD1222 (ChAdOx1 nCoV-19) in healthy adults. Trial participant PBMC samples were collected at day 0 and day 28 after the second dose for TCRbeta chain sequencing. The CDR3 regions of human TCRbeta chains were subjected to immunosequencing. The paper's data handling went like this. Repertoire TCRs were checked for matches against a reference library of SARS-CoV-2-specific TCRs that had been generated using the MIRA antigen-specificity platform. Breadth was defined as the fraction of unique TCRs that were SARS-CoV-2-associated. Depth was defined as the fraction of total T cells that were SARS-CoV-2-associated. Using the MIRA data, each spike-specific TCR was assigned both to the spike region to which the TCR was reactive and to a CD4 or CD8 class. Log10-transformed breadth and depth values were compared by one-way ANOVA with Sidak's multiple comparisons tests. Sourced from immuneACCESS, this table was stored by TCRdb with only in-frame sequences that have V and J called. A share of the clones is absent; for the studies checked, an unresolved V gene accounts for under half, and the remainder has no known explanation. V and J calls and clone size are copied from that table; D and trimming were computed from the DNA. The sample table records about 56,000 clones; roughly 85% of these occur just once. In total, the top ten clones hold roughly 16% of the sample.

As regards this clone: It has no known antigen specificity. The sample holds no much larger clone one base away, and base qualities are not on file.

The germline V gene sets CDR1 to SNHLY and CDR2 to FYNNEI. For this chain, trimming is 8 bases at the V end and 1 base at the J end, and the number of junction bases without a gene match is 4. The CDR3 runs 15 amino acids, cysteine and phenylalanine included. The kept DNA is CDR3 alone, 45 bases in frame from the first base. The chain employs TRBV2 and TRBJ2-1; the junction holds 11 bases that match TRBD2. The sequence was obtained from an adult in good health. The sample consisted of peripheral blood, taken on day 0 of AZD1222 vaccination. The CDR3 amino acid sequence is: CASFTSGGSYNEQFF. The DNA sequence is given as TGTGCCAGCTTTACTAGCGGGGGATCCTACAATGAGCAGTTCTTC.